These 4 T cell receptor beta chains originate from one sample sequenced in a study of blood T cell repertoires in COVID-19. This table comes from immunoSEQ multiplex PCR, and its TCRdb copy is limited to in-frame clones, with some not included. This sample has about 180,000 clones, with nearly 90% found just once. The specimen was peripheral blood. These receptor sequences come from a man younger than 35 who had recovered from COVID-19.

V usage is TRBV27 and J usage is TRBJ1-1, with TRBD1 matching over 8 bases. The CDR3 sequence is 15 residues long. Germline-derived CDR1 and CDR2 are MNHEY and SMNVEV (reference sequence). V lost 7 bases to trimming and J lost 1 base; unmatched junction nucleotides: 8. In DNA, the CDR3 is TGTGCCAGCAACGACAGGGGACGCAAGAACACTGAAGCTTTCTTT. Protein product: CASNDRGRKNTEAFF.

This chain uses TRBV9 with TRBJ2-4, with D maybe TRBD2 (7 bases). V shed 3 bases and J shed 7 bases, with 17 bases lying between them. This CDR3 contains 15 residues. Germline V gene sequence: CDR1 SGDLS, CDR2 YYNGEE. The CDR3 region has the DNA TGTGCCAGCAGCGAGACCGGAGGGAGGGGGAACATTCAGTACTTC. Protein: CASSETGGRGNIQYF.

This clone came up once. The chain has TRBV29-1 and TRBJ1-2, with 9 bases aligning to TRBD1. J gave up 8 bases and V 7 bases, and 8 bases lay outside the gene matches. CDR3 length: 12 amino acids. The germline V gene has CDR1 SQVTM and CDR2 ANQGSEA. CDR3: CSGGYRGQGYTF. In DNA form, the CDR3 reads TGCAGCGGTGGATACAGGGGGCAAGGCTACACCTTC.

The chain couples TRBV28 to TRBJ2-2; 8 bases match TRBD1. Germline assignment: CDR1 MDHEN and CDR2 SYDVKM. The CDR3 spans 15 residues. V lost 5 bases to trimming and J lost 1 base; unmatched junction nucleotides: 3. The CDR3 loop reads CASSRTGMNTGELFF. In DNA form, the CDR3 reads TGTGCCAGCAGTCGGACAGGGATGAACACCGGGGAGCTGTTTTTT.